This T cell receptor (beta chain) was captured by sequencing in a study of blood T cell repertoires in COVID-19. Study information: PBMCs, B-cell-depleted T cells, or T cells were the source of the cDNA or gDNA that made up the material.

Per the germline V gene, CDR1 is SGHAT and CDR2 is FQDESV (reference sequence). The CDR3 is 14 residues long. V was clipped by 4 bases and J by 2 bases, with 11 bases between them. TCRdb keeps only in-frame clones here, not all; method: immunoSEQ multiplex PCR. This repertoire shows fewer than 15,000 clones, over 80% found once; its top ten account for about 30%. This receptor was obtained from a man aged 50 to 60 with active COVID-19. Material for sequencing was peripheral blood. This chain uses TRBV11-1 with TRBJ1-1; D is possibly TRBD1 (5 bases). Here the CDR3 DNA reads TGTGCCAGCAGCTCGACAGAAGGAAACACTGAAGCTTTCTTT. It specifies CASSSTEGNTEAFF.